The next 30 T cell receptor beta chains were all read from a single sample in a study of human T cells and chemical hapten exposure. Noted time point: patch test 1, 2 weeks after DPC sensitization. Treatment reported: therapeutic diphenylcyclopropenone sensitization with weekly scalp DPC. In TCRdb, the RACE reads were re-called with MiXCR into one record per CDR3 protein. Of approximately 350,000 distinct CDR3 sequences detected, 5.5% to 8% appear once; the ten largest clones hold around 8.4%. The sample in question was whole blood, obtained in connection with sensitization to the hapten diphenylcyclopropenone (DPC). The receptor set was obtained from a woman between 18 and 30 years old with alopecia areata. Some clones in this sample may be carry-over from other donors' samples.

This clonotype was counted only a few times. CDR3 nucleotides: TGCAGTGCTAGGGCTAGCGGATACTACGAGCAGTACTTC. This sequence encodes CSARASGYYEQYF. The J gene is TRBJ2-7, the V gene TRBV20-1, with 7 positions matching TRBD2. The CDR3 spans 13 residues. The germline gives CDR1 DFQATT, CDR2 SNEGSKA (reference sequence). The V gene end was trimmed by 3 bases and the J gene end by 3 bases; junction bases not matched to a gene: 5.

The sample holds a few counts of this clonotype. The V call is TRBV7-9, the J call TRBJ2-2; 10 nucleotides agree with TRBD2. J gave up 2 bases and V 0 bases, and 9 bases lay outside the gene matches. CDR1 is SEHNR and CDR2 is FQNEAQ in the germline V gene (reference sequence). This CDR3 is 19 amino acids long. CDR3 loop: CASSLAPPLAGDNTGELFF. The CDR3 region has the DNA TGTGCCAGCAGCTTAGCTCCCCCCCTAGCGGGGGATAACACCGGGGAGCTGTTTTTT.

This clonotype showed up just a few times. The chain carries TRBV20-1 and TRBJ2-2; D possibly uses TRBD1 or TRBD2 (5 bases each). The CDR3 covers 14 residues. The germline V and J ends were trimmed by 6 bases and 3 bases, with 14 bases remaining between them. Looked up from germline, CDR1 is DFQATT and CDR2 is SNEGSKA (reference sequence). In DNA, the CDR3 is TGCAGTGCACAGCAGGGAGTAGACACCGGGGAGCTGTTTTTT. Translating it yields CSAQQGVDTGELFF.

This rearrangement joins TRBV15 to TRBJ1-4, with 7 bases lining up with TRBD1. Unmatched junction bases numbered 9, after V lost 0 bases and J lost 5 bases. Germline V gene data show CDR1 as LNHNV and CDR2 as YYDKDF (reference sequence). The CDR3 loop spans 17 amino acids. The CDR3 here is CATSRDPGQAINEKLFF. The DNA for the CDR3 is TGTGCCACCAGCAGAGACCCTGGACAGGCGATAAATGAAAAACTGTTTTTT.

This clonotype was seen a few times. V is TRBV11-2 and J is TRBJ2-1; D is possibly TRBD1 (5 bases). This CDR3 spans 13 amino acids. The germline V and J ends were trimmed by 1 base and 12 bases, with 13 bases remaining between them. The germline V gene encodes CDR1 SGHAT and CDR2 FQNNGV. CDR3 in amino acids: CASSLVGEGAQFF. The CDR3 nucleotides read TGTGCCAGCAGCTTAGTTGGGGAAGGGGCGCAGTTCTTC.

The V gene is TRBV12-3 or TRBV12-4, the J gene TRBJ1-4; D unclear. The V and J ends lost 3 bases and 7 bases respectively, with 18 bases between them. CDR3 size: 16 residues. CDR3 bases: TGTGCCAGCAGTTTTGGCACAGACGCTTCAGGTGAAAAACTGTTTTTT. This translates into CASSFGTDASGEKLFF.

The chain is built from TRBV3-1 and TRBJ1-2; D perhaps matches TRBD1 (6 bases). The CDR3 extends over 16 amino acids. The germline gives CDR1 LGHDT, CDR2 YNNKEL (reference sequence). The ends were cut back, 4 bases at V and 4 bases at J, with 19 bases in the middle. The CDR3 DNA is TGTGCCAGCAGCCCGTCACCGCAGGGGACGGGCTATGGCTACACCTTC. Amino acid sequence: CASSPSPQGTGYGYTF.

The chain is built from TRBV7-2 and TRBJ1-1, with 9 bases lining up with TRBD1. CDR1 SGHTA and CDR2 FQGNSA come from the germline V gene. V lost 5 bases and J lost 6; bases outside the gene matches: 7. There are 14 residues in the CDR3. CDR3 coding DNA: TGTGCCAGCAGCCTCTGGACAGGGGTGGCTGAAGCTTTCTTT. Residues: CASSLWTGVAEAFF.

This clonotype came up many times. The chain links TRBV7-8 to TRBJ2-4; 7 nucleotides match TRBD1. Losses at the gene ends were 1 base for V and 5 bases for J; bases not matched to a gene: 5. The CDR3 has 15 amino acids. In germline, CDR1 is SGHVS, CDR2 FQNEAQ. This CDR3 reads CASSLVRDRQNIQYF. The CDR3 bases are TGTGCCAGCAGCTTAGTCCGGGACAGACAAAACATTCAGTACTTC.

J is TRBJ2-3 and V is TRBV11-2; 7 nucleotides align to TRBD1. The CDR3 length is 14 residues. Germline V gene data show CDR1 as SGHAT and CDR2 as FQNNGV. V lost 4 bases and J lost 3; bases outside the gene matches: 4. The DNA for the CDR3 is TGTGCCAGCAGCTCGACAGGGAGAACAGATACGCAGTATTTT. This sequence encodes CASSSTGRTDTQYF.

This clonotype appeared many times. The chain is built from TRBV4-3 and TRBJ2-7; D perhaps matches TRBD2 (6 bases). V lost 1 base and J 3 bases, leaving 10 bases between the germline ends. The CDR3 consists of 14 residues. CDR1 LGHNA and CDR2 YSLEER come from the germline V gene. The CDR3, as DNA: TGCGCCAGCAGCCAAGCCGGGGGAAACTACGAGCAGTACTTC. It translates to CASSQAGGNYEQYF.

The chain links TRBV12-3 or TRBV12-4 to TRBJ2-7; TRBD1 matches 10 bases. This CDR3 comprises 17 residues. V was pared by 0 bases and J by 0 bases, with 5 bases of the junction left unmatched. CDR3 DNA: TGTGCCAGCAGTTTAGCGCAGGGACAGGGGAGCTCCTACGAGCAGTACTTC. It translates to CASSLAQGQGSSYEQYF.

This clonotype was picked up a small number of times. In DNA form, the CDR3 reads TGTGCCAGCAGCCTCGAGGGACGGGAGAGCACAGATACGCAGTATTTT. It translates to CASSLEGRESTDTQYF. The chain links TRBV12-3 or TRBV12-4 to TRBJ2-3; tentatively, D is TRBD2 (6 bases). Trimming stripped 6 bases from V and 0 bases from J, with 16 bases between. The CDR3 contains 16 residues.

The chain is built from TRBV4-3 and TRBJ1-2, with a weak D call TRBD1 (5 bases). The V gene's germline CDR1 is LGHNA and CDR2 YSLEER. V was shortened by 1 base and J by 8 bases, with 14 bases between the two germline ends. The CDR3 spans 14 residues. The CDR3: CASSQGAVGPGYTF. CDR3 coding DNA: TGCGCCAGCAGCCAAGGCGCAGTGGGACCGGGCTACACCTTC.

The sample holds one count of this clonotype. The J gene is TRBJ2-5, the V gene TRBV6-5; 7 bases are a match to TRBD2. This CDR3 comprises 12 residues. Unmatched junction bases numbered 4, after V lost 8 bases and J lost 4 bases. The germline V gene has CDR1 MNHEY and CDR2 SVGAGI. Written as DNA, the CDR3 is TGTGCCAGCGGGGAGGGGCTAGAGACCCAGTACTTC. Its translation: CASGEGLETQYF.

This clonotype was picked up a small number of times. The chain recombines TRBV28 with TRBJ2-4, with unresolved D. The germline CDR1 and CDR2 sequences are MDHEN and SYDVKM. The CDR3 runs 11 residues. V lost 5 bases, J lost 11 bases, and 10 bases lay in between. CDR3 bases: TGTGCCAGCAGTCCCGGCCCCGTTCAGTACTTC. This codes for CASSPGPVQYF.

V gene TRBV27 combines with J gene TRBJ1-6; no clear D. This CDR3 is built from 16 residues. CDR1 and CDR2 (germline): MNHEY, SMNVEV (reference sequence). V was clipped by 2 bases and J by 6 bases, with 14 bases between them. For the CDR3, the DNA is TGTGCCAGCAGTTTAGTAGGGCAGATGGGTAATTCACCCCTCCACTTT. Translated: CASSLVGQMGNSPLHF.

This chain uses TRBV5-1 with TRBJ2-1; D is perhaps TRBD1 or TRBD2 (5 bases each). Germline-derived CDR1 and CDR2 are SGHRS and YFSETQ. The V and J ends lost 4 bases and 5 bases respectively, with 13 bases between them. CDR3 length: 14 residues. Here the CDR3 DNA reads TGCGCCAGCAGCGCCGGGACGGTAAACAATGAGCAGTTCTTC. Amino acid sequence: CASSAGTVNNEQFF.

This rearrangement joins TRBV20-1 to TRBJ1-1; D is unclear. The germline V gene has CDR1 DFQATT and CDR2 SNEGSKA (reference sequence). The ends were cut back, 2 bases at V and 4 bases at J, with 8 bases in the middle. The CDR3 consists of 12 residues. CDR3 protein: CSARRPGTEAFF. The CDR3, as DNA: TGCAGTGCTAGACGGCCGGGCACTGAAGCTTTCTTT.

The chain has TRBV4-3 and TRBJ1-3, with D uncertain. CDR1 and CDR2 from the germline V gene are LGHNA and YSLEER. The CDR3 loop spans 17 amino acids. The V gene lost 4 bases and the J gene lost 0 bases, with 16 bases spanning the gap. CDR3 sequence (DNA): TGCGCCAGCAGCCCGATGGCTCACGGCAGCTCTGGAAACACCATATATTTT. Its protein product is CASSPMAHGSSGNTIYF.

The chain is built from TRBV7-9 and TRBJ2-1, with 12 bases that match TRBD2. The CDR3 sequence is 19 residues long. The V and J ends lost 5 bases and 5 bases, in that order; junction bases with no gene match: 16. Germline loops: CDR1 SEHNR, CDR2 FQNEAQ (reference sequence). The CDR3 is CASSPGLAGGVLLDNEQFF. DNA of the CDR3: TGTGCCAGCAGCCCGGGACTAGCGGGCGGCGTCCTCCTAGACAATGAGCAGTTCTTC. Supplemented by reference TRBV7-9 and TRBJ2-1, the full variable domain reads DTGVSQNPRHKITKRGQNVTFRCDPISEHNRLYWYRQTLGQGPEFLTYFQNEAQLEKSRLLSDRFSAERPKGSFSTLEIQRTEQGDSAMYLCASSPGLAGGVLLDNEQFFGPGTRLTVL.

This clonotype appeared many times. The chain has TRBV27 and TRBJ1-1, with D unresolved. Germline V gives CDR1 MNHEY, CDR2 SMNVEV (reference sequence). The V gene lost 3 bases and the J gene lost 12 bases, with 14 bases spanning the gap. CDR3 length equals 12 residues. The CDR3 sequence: CASSFPGGEPFF. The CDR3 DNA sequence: TGTGCCAGCAGTTTCCCGGGCGGCGAGCCTTTCTTT.

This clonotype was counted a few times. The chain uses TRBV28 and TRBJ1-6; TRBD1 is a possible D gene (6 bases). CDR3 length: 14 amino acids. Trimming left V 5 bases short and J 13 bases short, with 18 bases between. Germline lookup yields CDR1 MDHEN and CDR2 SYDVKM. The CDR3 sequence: CASSTGTRAGPLHF. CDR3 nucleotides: TGTGCCAGCAGTACAGGGACCCGGGCGGGCCCCCTCCACTTT.

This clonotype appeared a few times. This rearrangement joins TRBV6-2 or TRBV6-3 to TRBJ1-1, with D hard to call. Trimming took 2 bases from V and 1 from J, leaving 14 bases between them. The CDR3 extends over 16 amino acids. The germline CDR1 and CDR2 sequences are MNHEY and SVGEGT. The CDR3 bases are TGTGCCAGCAGTTACCGGAAGTGGGCCGCGAACACTGAAGCTTTCTTT. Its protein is CASSYRKWAANTEAFF.

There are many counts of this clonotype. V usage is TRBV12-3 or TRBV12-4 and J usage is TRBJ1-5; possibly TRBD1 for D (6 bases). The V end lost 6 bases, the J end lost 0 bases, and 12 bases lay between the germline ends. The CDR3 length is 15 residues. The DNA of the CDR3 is TGTGCCAGCAGCGGCGGACAGAGTAGCAATCAGCCCCAGCATTTT. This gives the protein CASSGGQSSNQPQHF.

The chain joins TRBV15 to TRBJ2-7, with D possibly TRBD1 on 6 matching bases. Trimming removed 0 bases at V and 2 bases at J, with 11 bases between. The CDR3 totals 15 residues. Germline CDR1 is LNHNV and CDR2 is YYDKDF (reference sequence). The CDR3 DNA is TGTGCCACCAGCAGAGACCCACAGGGACCCTACGAGCAGTACTTC. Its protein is CATSRDPQGPYEQYF.

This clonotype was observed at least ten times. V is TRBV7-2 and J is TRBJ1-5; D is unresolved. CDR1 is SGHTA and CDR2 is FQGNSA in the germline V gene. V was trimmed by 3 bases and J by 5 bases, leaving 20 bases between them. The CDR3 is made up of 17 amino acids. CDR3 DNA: TGTGCCAGCAGCTTGCGGGGATCGTTAACTTTAGATCAGCCCCAGCATTTT. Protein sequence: CASSLRGSLTLDQPQHF.

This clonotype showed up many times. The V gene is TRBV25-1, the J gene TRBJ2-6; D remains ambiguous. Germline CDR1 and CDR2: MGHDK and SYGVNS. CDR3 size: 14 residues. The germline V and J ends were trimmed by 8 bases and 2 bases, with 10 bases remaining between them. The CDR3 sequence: CASSQDAGANVLTF. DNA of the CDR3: TGTGCCAGCTCTCAGGATGCTGGGGCCAACGTCCTGACTTTC.

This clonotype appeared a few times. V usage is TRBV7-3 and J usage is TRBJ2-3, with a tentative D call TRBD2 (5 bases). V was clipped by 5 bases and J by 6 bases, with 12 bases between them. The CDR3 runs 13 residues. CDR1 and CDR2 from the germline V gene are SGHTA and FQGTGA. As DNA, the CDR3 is TGTGCCAGCAGCAAGTCCCGCGGGGATACGCAGTATTTT. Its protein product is CASSKSRGDTQYF.

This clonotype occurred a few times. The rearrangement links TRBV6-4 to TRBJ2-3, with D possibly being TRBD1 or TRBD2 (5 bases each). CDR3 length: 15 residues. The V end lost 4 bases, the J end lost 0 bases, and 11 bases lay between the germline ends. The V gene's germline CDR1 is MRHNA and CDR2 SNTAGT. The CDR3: CASSGDSGSTDTQYF. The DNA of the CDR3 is TGTGCCAGCAGTGGCGACAGCGGTAGCACAGATACGCAGTATTTT.